Each of the 17 T cell receptor beta chains below was sequenced from the same sample in a study of blood T cell repertoires in COVID-19. Produced via immunoSEQ multiplex PCR; TCRdb's table is partial and in-frame only. The sample has roughly 150,000 clones, 79% seen once. The source material was PBMCs or T cells enriched from blood (not recorded which). All receptors come from a woman in her seventies in a cohort exposed to, infected with or recovered from COVID-19 (not recorded which).

The count of this clone is one. DNA of the CDR3: TGCAGCGTAAGAACAGGGGCTAACTATGGCTACACCTTC. Translated, it gives CSVRTGANYGYTF. The rearrangement links TRBV29-1 to TRBJ1-2, with TRBD1 identical over 7 bases. In germline, CDR1 is SQVTM, CDR2 ANQGSEA. The CDR3 extends over 13 amino acids. Unmatched junction bases numbered 4, after V lost 6 bases and J lost 0 bases.

This chain links TRBV10-3 with TRBJ1-2; D unresolved. Germline V CDR1 and CDR2: ENHRY, SYGVKD. This CDR3 comprises 14 residues. V was shortened by 4 bases and J by 4 bases, with 13 bases between the two germline ends. The CDR3 DNA is TGTGCCATCAGTGCCGGGTTGGTGGGCTATGGCTACACCTTC. This codes for CAISAGLVGYGYTF.

The V call is TRBV5-3, the J call TRBJ2-1, with D possibly TRBD2 on 6 matching bases. TRBV5-3 is placed among ORFs of uncertain function. The CDR3 has 14 residues. V was pared by 0 bases and J by 5 bases, with 9 bases between. DNA for the CDR3: TGTGCCAGAAGCTTGGTGGGGGGACACAATGAGCAGTTCTTC. The encoded protein is CARSLVGGHNEQFF.

CDR3: CASSVSEGSFYEQYF. DNA of the CDR3: TGTGCCAGCAGCGTATCAGAGGGCTCCTTCTACGAGCAGTACTTC. V usage is TRBV9 and J usage is TRBJ2-7, with D maybe TRBD2 (5 bases). The CDR3 consists of 15 residues. The V gene lost 1 base and the J gene lost 3 bases, with 14 bases spanning the gap. Germline values: CDR1 SGDLS, CDR2 YYNGEE.

This clone was observed many times. The chain recombines TRBV19 with TRBJ1-2, with D possibly being TRBD1 (5 bases). The germline V and J ends were trimmed by 3 bases and 6 bases, with 20 bases remaining between them. CDR3 length: 16 amino acids. Looked up from germline, CDR1 is LNHDA and CDR2 is SQIVND (reference sequence). The CDR3 region is CASSIPPGLRGDGYTF. As DNA, the CDR3 is TGTGCCAGTAGTATTCCCCCGGGACTTAGAGGTGATGGCTACACCTTC. Using reference TRBV19 and TRBJ1-2 for the parts outside the CDR3, the full variable domain is DGGITQSPKYLFRKEGQNVTLSCEQNLNHDAMYWYRQDPGQGLRLIYYSQIVNDFQKGDIAEGYSVSREKKESFPLTVTSAQKNPTAFYLCASSIPPGLRGDGYTFGSGTRLTVV.

The chain uses TRBV7-3 and TRBJ2-7; D possibly corresponds to TRBD1 (6 bases). CDR1 and CDR2 from the germline V gene are SGHTA and FQGTGA. This CDR3 has 14 residues. V lost 2 bases and J 7 bases, leaving 15 bases between the germline ends. CDR3 in DNA: TGTGCCAGCAGCTTAGCGCCAGGGGTAGGTGAGCAGTACTTC. Its translation: CASSLAPGVGEQYF.

V is TRBV3-1 (or the pseudogene TRBV3-2) and J is TRBJ2-3; 7 bases map to TRBD2. The CDR3 consists of 16 residues. CDR1 is LGHDT, CDR2 YNNKEL, per germline (reference sequence). V gave up 2 bases and J gave up 2 bases; unmatched junction bases: 7. Written as DNA, the CDR3 is TGTGCCAGCAGCCAAAACACAGCGGGGCTCACAGATACGCAGTATTTT. This sequence encodes CASSQNTAGLTDTQYF.

The count of this clone is one. The chain couples TRBV4-1 to TRBJ1-1, with 7 bases fitting TRBD1. Germline CDR1 is MGHRA and CDR2 is YSYEKL. The CDR3 covers 14 residues. J lost 1 base, V lost 4 bases, and 3 bases had no gene match. This CDR3 is CASSPGQANTEAFF. The CDR3 nucleotides are TGCGCCAGCAGCCCCGGACAGGCGAACACTGAAGCTTTCTTT.

The rearrangement links TRBV10-3 to TRBJ2-1; 8 nucleotides align to TRBD2. This CDR3 is 14 amino acids long. Germline V gene lookup returns CDR1 ENHRY and CDR2 SYGVKD. V dropped 5 bases and J dropped 7; count of bases not matched to a gene: 7. The CDR3 is CAISSTSEGNEQFF. The CDR3 nucleotides are TGTGCCATCAGTTCGACTAGCGAGGGGAATGAGCAGTTCTTC.

The V gene is TRBV5-1, the J gene TRBJ1-3, with a weak D call TRBD1 (6 bases). CDR1 and CDR2 (germline): SGHRS, YFSETQ. This CDR3 has 15 amino acids. The ends were cut back, 6 bases at V and 0 bases at J, with 13 bases in the middle. As DNA, the CDR3 is TGCGCCAGCAAACAGGGCGCGACCTCTGGAAACACCATATATTTT. It yields the protein CASKQGATSGNTIYF.

In its sample, this clone was seen once. The chain is built from TRBV6-5 and TRBJ2-3; D is possibly TRBD2 (6 bases). The CDR3 is made up of 15 amino acids. Trimming cost V 3 bases and J 0 bases, with 10 bases left between them. Germline V CDR1 and CDR2: MNHEY, SVGAGI. The CDR3 here is CASSYWGESTDTQYF. CDR3 nucleotide sequence: TGTGCCAGCAGTTATTGGGGGGAGAGCACAGATACGCAGTATTTT.

This chain joins TRBV3-1 (or the pseudogene TRBV3-2) and TRBJ2-5, with 8 nucleotides matching TRBD2. This CDR3 contains 20 residues. The germline gives CDR1 LGHDT, CDR2 YNNKEL (reference sequence). Germline trimming cut 0 bases from V and 1 base from J; bases unmatched to any gene: 16. The CDR3 region has the DNA TGTGCCAGCAGCCAAGAACGTGTAACGCGGGCGGGAGGCCCCCAAGAGACCCAGTACTTC. This translates into CASSQERVTRAGGPQETQYF.

This chain uses TRBV10-3 with TRBJ2-1; 8 bases match TRBD2. V lost 1 base to trimming and J lost 3 bases; unmatched junction nucleotides: 2. The CDR3 runs to 15 residues. Germline values: CDR1 ENHRY, CDR2 SYGVKD. The CDR3: CAISELGTSYNEQFF. The CDR3 DNA is TGTGCCATCAGTGAGTTAGGGACTAGCTACAATGAGCAGTTCTTC.

The gene calls are TRBV11-3 and TRBJ2-1; 8 bases line up with TRBD1. The J segment lost 2 bases and the V segment lost 0 bases, leaving 12 bases of the junction unmatched. This CDR3 has 19 amino acids. CDR1 is SGHNT, CDR2 YENEEA, per germline. In DNA form, the CDR3 reads TGTGCCAGCAGCTTAGATCCCCGCCGACAGGGGATGACCTACAATGAGCAGTTCTTC. Translated, it gives CASSLDPRRQGMTYNEQFF. Full variable domain (rest looked up from reference TRBV11-3 and TRBJ2-1): EAGVVQSPRYKIIEKKQPVAFWCNPISGHNTLYWYLQNLGQGPELLIRYENEEAVDDSQLPKDRFSAERLKGVDSTLKIQPAELGDSAVYLCASSLDPRRQGMTYNEQFFGPGTRLTVL.

Only one count was recorded for this clone. The gene calls are TRBV6-5 and TRBJ2-7; 9 bases align to TRBD2. This CDR3 is 14 amino acids long. The germline V gene has CDR1 MNHEY and CDR2 SVGAGI. V lost 5 bases, J lost 3 bases, and 5 bases stayed unmatched. CDR3 protein: CASSLLAGVYEQYF. The CDR3 bases are TGTGCCAGCAGTCTTTTAGCGGGAGTCTACGAGCAGTACTTC.

V and J are TRBV7-3 and TRBJ2-5; D gene uncertain. This CDR3 has 14 amino acids. The V gene lost 5 bases and the J gene lost 5 bases, with 15 bases spanning the gap. Germline lookup yields CDR1 SGHTA and CDR2 FQGTGA. The CDR3 spells CASSQSAEFETQYF. The CDR3, as DNA: TGTGCCAGCAGCCAGAGCGCGGAGTTTGAGACCCAGTACTTC.

The chain combines TRBV12-2 with TRBJ2-7; the table's D call, TRBD2, has no DNA check behind it. TRBV12-2 is recorded as a pseudogene. The CDR3 runs 15 residues. The CDR3 loop reads CASRLGFQGGYEQYF. The CDR3 nucleotides are TGTGCAAGTCGCTTAGGTTTTCAGGGAGGATACGAGCAGTACTTC.